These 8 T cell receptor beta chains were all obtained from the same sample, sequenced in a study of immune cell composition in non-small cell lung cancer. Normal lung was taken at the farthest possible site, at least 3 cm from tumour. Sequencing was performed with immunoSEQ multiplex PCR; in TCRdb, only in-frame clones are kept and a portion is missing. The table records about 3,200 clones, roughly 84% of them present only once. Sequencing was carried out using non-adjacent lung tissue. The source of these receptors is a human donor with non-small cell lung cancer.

This chain's CDR3 is CASSQSGPGTQYF. DNA of the CDR3: TGTGCCAGCAGCCAGTCGGGTCCCGGGACCCAGTACTTC. The rearrangement links TRBV11-2 to TRBJ2-5, with unresolved D. Trimming removed 5 bases at V and 7 bases at J, with 14 bases between. There are 13 residues in the CDR3. From germline, CDR1 is SGHAT and CDR2 FQNNGV.

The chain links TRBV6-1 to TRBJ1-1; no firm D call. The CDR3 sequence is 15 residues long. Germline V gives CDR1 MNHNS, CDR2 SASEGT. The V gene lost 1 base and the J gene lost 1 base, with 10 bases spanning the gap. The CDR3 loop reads CASSEVYNRNTEAFF. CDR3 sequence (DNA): TGTGCCAGCAGTGAAGTGTACAACCGGAACACTGAAGCTTTCTTT.

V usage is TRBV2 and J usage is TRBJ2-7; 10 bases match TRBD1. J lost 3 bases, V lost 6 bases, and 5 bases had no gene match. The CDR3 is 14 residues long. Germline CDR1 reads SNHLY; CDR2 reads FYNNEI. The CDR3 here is CASSRDRGIYEQYF. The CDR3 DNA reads TGTGCCAGCAGCCGGGACAGGGGTATCTACGAGCAGTACTTC.

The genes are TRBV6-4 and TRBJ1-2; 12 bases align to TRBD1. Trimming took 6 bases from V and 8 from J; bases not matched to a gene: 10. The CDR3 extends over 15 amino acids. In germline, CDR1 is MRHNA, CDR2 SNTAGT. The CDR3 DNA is TGTGCCAGCAGCCCCGGGACAGGGGGCTTCTACGGCTACACCTTC. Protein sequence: CASSPGTGGFYGYTF.

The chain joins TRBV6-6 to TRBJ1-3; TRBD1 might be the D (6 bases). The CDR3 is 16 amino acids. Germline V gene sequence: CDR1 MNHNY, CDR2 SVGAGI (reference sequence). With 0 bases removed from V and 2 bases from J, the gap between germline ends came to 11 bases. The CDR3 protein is CASSYSGGGAGNTIYF. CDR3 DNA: TGTGCCAGCAGTTACTCAGGAGGGGGGGCTGGAAACACCATATATTTT.

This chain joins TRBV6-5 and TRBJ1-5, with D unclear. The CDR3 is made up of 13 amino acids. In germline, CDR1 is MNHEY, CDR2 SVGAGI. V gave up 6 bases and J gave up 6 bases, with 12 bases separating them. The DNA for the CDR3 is TGTGCCAGCAGAGTTCAGGAAGGTCAGCCCCAGCATTTT. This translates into CASRVQEGQPQHF.

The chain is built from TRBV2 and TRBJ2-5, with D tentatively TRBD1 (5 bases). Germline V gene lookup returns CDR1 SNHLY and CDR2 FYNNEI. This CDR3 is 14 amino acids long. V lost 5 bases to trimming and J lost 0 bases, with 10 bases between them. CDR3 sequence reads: CASSQDSYQETQYF. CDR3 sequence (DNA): TGTGCCAGCAGTCAAGACAGCTACCAAGAGACCCAGTACTTC.

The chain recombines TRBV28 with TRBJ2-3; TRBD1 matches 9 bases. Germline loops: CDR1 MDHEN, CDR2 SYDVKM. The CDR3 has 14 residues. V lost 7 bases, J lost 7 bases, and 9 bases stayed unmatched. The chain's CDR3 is CASKTGGLRNTQYF. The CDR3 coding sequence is TGTGCCAGCAAGACAGGGGGTTTGAGGAATACGCAGTATTTT. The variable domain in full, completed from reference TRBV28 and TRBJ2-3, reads DVKVTQSSRYLVKRTGEKVFLECVQDMDHENMFWYRQDPGLGLRLIYFSYDVKMKEKGDIPEGYSVSREKKERFSLILESASTNQTSMYLCASKTGGLRNTQYFGPGTRLTVL.